What follows are 15 T cell receptor beta chains derived from one specimen sequenced in a study of cytomegalovirus exposure and HLA in healthy donors (dated by TCRdb to the late 2010s). The library was prepared using the immunoSEQ multiplex PCR assay. The multiplex PCR relied on a mix of 60 forward primers for TCR Vbeta segments and 13 reverse primers for TCR Jbeta segments. Imported from immuneACCESS, the table was reduced by TCRdb to in-frame sequences with V and J called. These copies leave out some clones; in studies compared against another copy, an unresolved V gene accounts for under half, and the cause of the remainder is not known. The sample table contains 30,000 to 40,000 clones; only one count was recorded for 55% to 80% of them. Together, the top ten hold about 9.4% of the sample. The sequencing sample was made of PBMCs. All receptors derive from a man aged 35 to 55 in good health and CMV-seropositive.

This clone appeared once. The chain links TRBV6-1 to TRBJ1-2; D is possibly TRBD1 (6 bases). CDR1 is MNHNS, CDR2 SASEGT, per germline. This CDR3 comprises 12 residues. V shed 3 bases and J shed 5 bases, with 7 bases lying between them. CDR3 DNA: TGTGCCAGCAGTGACAGGGGTTATGGCTACACCTTC. It yields the protein CASSDRGYGYTF.

The chain combines TRBV30 with TRBJ1-1, with 9 bases aligning to TRBD1. This CDR3 is 14 amino acids long. Germline CDR1 is GTSNPN and CDR2 is SVGIG (reference sequence). V was clipped by 2 bases and J by 5 bases; unmatched bases: 6. The DNA of the CDR3 is TGTGCCTGGAGTCCAGGACAGGGGAGGACTGAAGCTTTCTTT. Translation: CAWSPGQGRTEAFF.

The chain has TRBV28 and TRBJ2-3; TRBD1 agrees at 7 bases. The germline V gene has CDR1 MDHEN and CDR2 SYDVKM. With V trimmed by 5 bases and J by 0 bases, 8 bases remained unmatched. CDR3 length equals 16 residues. Here the CDR3 reads CASSPRRGLSTDTQYF. CDR3 nucleotide sequence: TGTGCCAGCAGTCCGAGAAGGGGGCTAAGCACAGATACGCAGTATTTT.

The J gene is TRBJ1-6, the V gene TRBV28; the match to TRBD1 covers 7 bases. V lost 7 bases to trimming and J lost 9 bases; unmatched junction nucleotides: 9. The V gene's germline CDR1 is MDHEN and CDR2 SYDVKM. The CDR3 runs to 14 residues. The CDR3 loop reads CASIRQGWSSPLHF. For the CDR3, the DNA is TGTGCCAGCATCCGACAGGGATGGAGTTCACCCCTCCACTTT. The full variable domain, its missing parts supplied by reference TRBV28 and TRBJ1-6, is DVKVTQSSRYLVKRTGEKVFLECVQDMDHENMFWYRQDPGLGLRLIYFSYDVKMKEKGDIPEGYSVSREKKERFSLILESASTNQTSMYLCASIRQGWSSPLHFGNGTRLTVT.

This chain links TRBV14 with TRBJ2-3; TRBD2 matches 11 bases. J lost 5 bases, V lost 2 bases, and 6 bases had no gene match. CDR3 length equals 16 residues. The germline gives CDR1 SGHDN, CDR2 FVKESK. The CDR3 sequence is CASSQRLAGYGDTQYF. CDR3 in DNA: TGTGCCAGCAGCCAACGACTAGCGGGGTACGGAGATACGCAGTATTTT.

The chain is built from TRBV7-2 and TRBJ1-2; 10 bases are a match to TRBD1. The germline gives CDR1 SGHTA, CDR2 FQGNSA. The length of the CDR3 is 14 residues. The V segment lost 5 bases and the J segment 5 bases; nucleotides outside the gene matches: 5. CDR3 in amino acids: CASSPGQGRYGYTF. The CDR3 coding sequence is TGTGCCAGCAGCCCGGGACAGGGGAGATATGGCTACACCTTC. The full variable domain, with the rest looked up from reference TRBV7-2 and TRBJ1-2, is GAGVSQSPSNKVTEKGKDVELRCDPISGHTALYWYRQSLGQGLEFLIYFQGNSAPDKSGLPSDRFSAERTGGSVSTLTIQRTQQEDSAVYLCASSPGQGRYGYTFGSGTRLTVV.

This chain links TRBV4-1 with TRBJ1-1; TRBD1 aligns across 12 bases. The CDR3 loop spans 15 amino acids. In germline, CDR1 is MGHRA, CDR2 YSYEKL. Germline trimming cut 2 bases from V and 6 bases from J; bases unmatched to any gene: 4. The CDR3: CASSQYRDRGPEAFF. The CDR3 DNA sequence: TGCGCCAGCAGCCAATACCGGGACAGGGGGCCTGAAGCTTTCTTT.

V and J are TRBV5-5 and TRBJ1-1; D possibly corresponds to TRBD1 (5 bases). The V and J ends lost 0 bases and 4 bases respectively, with 13 bases between them. CDR1 SGHKS and CDR2 YYEKEE come from the germline V gene (reference sequence). The CDR3 length is 15 residues. This CDR3 reads CASSLGWGGGTEAFF. In nucleotides, the CDR3 is TGTGCCAGCAGCTTGGGGTGGGGCGGGGGCACTGAAGCTTTCTTT.

The chain combines TRBV5-1 with TRBJ2-7; 7 nucleotides align to TRBD1. The CDR3 runs to 12 residues. Germline assignment: CDR1 SGHRS and CDR2 YFSETQ. V lost 6 bases to trimming and J lost 6 bases; unmatched junction nucleotides: 6. The CDR3 reads CASNNDRAEQYF. The CDR3 DNA is TGCGCCAGCAATAACGACAGGGCCGAGCAGTACTTC.

This clone has just one count. The chain couples TRBV4-1 to TRBJ2-4, with 7 bases identical to TRBD1. Trimming cost V 1 base and J 3 bases; bases outside gene matches: 12. The CDR3 length is 18 residues. Germline V gives CDR1 MGHRA, CDR2 YSYEKL. The CDR3 bases are TGCGCCAGCAGCCAAGCCCCGATAGGTTCAGGGGGCAAAAACATTCAGTACTTC. Translated, it gives CASSQAPIGSGGKNIQYF.

This chain uses TRBV19 with TRBJ1-2; D is uncertain. V was shortened by 4 bases and J by 8 bases, with 11 bases between the two germline ends. CDR3 length: 12 amino acids. The germline V gene has CDR1 LNHDA and CDR2 SQIVND (reference sequence). The CDR3 spells CASSRSGNGYTF. CDR3 DNA sequence: TGTGCCAGTAGTAGATCCGGGAACGGCTACACCTTC. Using reference TRBV19 and TRBJ1-2 for the parts outside the CDR3, the full variable domain is DGGITQSPKYLFRKEGQNVTLSCEQNLNHDAMYWYRQDPGQGLRLIYYSQIVNDFQKGDIAEGYSVSREKKESFPLTVTSAQKNPTAFYLCASSRSGNGYTFGSGTRLTVV.

The J gene is TRBJ2-1, the V gene TRBV6-4; a possible D gene is TRBD2 (5 bases). V was clipped by 11 bases and J by 11 bases, with 19 bases between them. Germline CDR1 is MRHNA and CDR2 is SNTAGT. CDR3 length: 12 amino acids. Written as DNA, the CDR3 is TGTGCCTGCAAGGGCAGCCTCGGGAAGCAGTTCTTC. This translates into CACKGSLGKQFF.

This clone occurred once. This sequence joins TRBV29-1 and TRBJ2-1, with 12 bases fitting TRBD2. The V gene end was trimmed by 6 bases and the J gene end by 8 bases; junction bases not matched to a gene: 14. Germline V CDR1 and CDR2: SQVTM, ANQGSEA. CDR3 length: 16 amino acids. CDR3 sequence reads: CSVQTSGGYLWYEQFF. The DNA for the CDR3 is TGCAGCGTCCAGACTAGCGGGGGATACCTTTGGTATGAGCAGTTCTTC.

The chain employs TRBV4-2 and TRBJ2-3; TRBD2 matches 10 bases. The CDR3 has 17 amino acids. The trim removed 3 bases at V and 3 bases at J, leaving 9 bases unmatched. Germline lookup yields CDR1 LGHNA and CDR2 YNFKEQ. Here the CDR3 DNA reads TGTGCCAGCAGCCAGGCAAGCGGGGGGGCCTGGACAGATACGCAGTATTTT. It codes for CASSQASGGAWTDTQYF.

This clone appeared once. This chain joins TRBV2 and TRBJ2-2; D unresolved. CDR1 SNHLY and CDR2 FYNNEI come from the germline V gene. This CDR3 is 13 amino acids long. Deletions cut 6 bases from V and 7 bases from J, with 12 bases between. CDR3 sequence reads: CASRAESVGELFF. In DNA form, the CDR3 reads TGTGCCAGCAGAGCAGAGAGCGTCGGGGAGCTGTTTTTT.